Each of the 12 T cell receptor beta chains below was sequenced from the same sample in a study of T cell responses to AZD1222 COVID-19 vaccine. Sequencing used immunoSEQ multiplex PCR; TCRdb keeps in-frame clones, though not all of them. This sample has roughly 100,000 clones, with about 81% found just once. The sample here was peripheral blood, taken on day 0 of AZD1222 vaccination. The receptor set was obtained from an adult in good health.

This sequence joins TRBV5-1 and TRBJ2-3; no clear D. The CDR3 consists of 15 residues. Per the germline V gene, CDR1 is SGHRS and CDR2 is YFSETQ. The ends were cut back, 0 bases at V and 0 bases at J, with 8 bases in the middle. The CDR3 DNA follows: TGCGCCAGCAGCTTGGAAGGCGCTAGCACAGATACGCAGTATTTT. Its protein is CASSLEGASTDTQYF.

J is TRBJ1-2 and V is TRBV20-1; no clear D gene. The germline V gene encodes CDR1 DFQATT and CDR2 SNEGSKA (reference sequence). The CDR3 loop spans 11 amino acids. CDR3 in amino acids: CKTVWQGSSTF. CDR3 bases: TGCAAAACCGTATGGCAAGGGTCGTCCACCTTC.

The chain recombines TRBV10-3 with TRBJ1-5, with D hard to call. CDR3 length equals 14 residues. The germline V and J ends were trimmed by 6 bases and 1 base, with 10 bases remaining between them. Germline V gene sequence: CDR1 ENHRY, CDR2 SYGVKD. This chain's CDR3 is CAIRLKLSNQPQHF. DNA for the CDR3: TGTGCCATCAGACTGAAGTTAAGCAATCAGCCCCAGCATTTT.

V and J are TRBV19 and TRBJ1-6; maybe TRBD1 (5 bases). The CDR3 has 16 amino acids. Germline V gene lookup returns CDR1 LNHDA and CDR2 SQIVND (reference sequence). V lost 8 bases, J lost 7 bases, and 21 bases lay in between. CDR3 DNA: TGTGCCAGTGGAACTTACACGGGACCCTGGAATTCACCCCTCCACTTT. Translation gives CASGTYTGPWNSPLHF.

The chain uses TRBV4-2 and TRBJ2-3; 10 bases align to TRBD1. Germline V gene data show CDR1 as LGHNA and CDR2 as YNFKEQ. V gave up 5 bases and J gave up 1 base; unmatched junction bases: 3. The CDR3 sequence is 15 residues long. The CDR3 protein is CASSFGTGGTDTQYF. DNA of the CDR3: TGTGCCAGCAGCTTCGGGACAGGGGGCACAGATACGCAGTATTTT.

This rearrangement joins TRBV7-2 to TRBJ2-7; 15 nucleotides match TRBD2. With V trimmed by 8 bases and J by 6 bases, 5 bases remained unmatched. Germline V gene data show CDR1 as SGHTA and CDR2 as FQGNSA. CDR3 length equals 14 residues. CDR3 residues: CASGRTSGGVEQYF. The CDR3 bases are TGTGCCAGCGGCAGGACTAGCGGGGGGGTCGAGCAGTACTTC.

J is TRBJ2-7 and V is TRBV28; D might be TRBD1 or TRBD2, each matching 6 bases. Germline assignment: CDR1 MDHEN and CDR2 SYDVKM. V dropped 6 bases and J dropped 4 bases, with 16 bases sitting between them. This CDR3 is built from 14 residues. The chain's CDR3 is CASSQAGDWYEQYF. The CDR3 nucleotides are TGTGCCAGCAGCCAAGCAGGGGACTGGTACGAGCAGTACTTC.

This clone has more than one count but fewer than ten. The chain carries TRBV20-1 and TRBJ2-7; a weak D match, TRBD2 (6 bases). This CDR3 comprises 11 residues. Trimming took off 1 base at V and 5 bases at J, with 6 bases between the two ends. Germline V CDR1 and CDR2: DFQATT, SNEGSKA (reference sequence). CDR3 in amino acids: CSARVADEQYF. DNA for the CDR3: TGCAGTGCTAGAGTAGCGGACGAGCAGTACTTC.

This rearrangement joins TRBV27 to TRBJ1-6; D is possibly TRBD1 (6 bases). Looked up from germline, CDR1 is MNHEY and CDR2 is SMNVEV (reference sequence). The CDR3 totals 16 residues. With 6 bases removed from V and 8 bases from J, the gap between germline ends came to 20 bases. Here the CDR3 reads CASRDPGQGSDSPLHF. CDR3 DNA sequence: TGTGCCAGCAGGGACCCTGGGCAGGGGAGCGATTCACCCCTCCACTTT.

CDR3 loop: CASSPLGGDYGYTF. The CDR3 nucleotides read TGTGCCAGCAGCCCCTTAGGAGGGGACTATGGCTACACCTTC. The chain has TRBV9 and TRBJ1-2; a weak D match, TRBD1 (5 bases). The V and J ends lost 4 bases and 3 bases respectively, with 13 bases between them. Germline V gene lookup returns CDR1 SGDLS and CDR2 YYNGEE. CDR3 length: 14 residues.

The V call is TRBV6-1, the J call TRBJ2-7; unclear D gene. Per germline, CDR1 MNHNS and CDR2 SASEGT. V was pared by 2 bases and J by 6 bases, with 8 bases between. This CDR3 spans 12 amino acids. The CDR3, as DNA: TGTGCCAGCAGTGAATATACAGTCGAGCAGTACTTC. Its protein is CASSEYTVEQYF.

V usage is TRBV29-1 and J usage is TRBJ2-5; D gene ambiguous. The CDR3 sequence is 12 residues long. Germline V gene data show CDR1 as SQVTM and CDR2 as ANQGSEA. Trimming pared 2 bases from V and 6 bases from J, leaving 10 bases between. The CDR3: CSVEKGGKTQYF. CDR3 nucleotides: TGCAGCGTTGAAAAGGGTGGAAAGACCCAGTACTTC. The full variable domain, rest sourced from reference TRBV29-1 and TRBJ2-5, is SAVISQKPSRDICQRGTSLTIQCQVDSQVTMMFWYRQQPGQSLTLIATANQGSEATYESGFVIDKFPISRPNLTFSTLTVSNMSPEDSSIYLCSVEKGGKTQYFGPGTRLLVL.